Each of the 9 T cell receptor beta chains below was sequenced from the same sample in a study of blood T cell repertoires in COVID-19. The table came from immunoSEQ multiplex PCR; TCRdb's copy has only in-frame clones and leaves some out. The data show approximately 94,000 clones, roughly 85% seen once. The sample taken for sequencing was peripheral blood. The receptors originated from a woman in her 70s with acute or convalescent COVID-19.

The chain recombines TRBV7-2 with TRBJ1-1; D perhaps matches TRBD1 (6 bases). The ends were cut back, 5 bases at V and 4 bases at J, with 11 bases in the middle. From germline, CDR1 is SGHTA and CDR2 FQGNSA. The CDR3 runs 13 residues. The CDR3 reads CASSMGGGTEAFF. CDR3 bases: TGTGCCAGCAGCATGGGAGGGGGCACTGAAGCTTTCTTT.

The rearrangement links TRBV25-1 to TRBJ1-4, with D unclear. The V gene lost 8 bases and the J gene lost 7 bases, with 11 bases spanning the gap. The V gene's germline CDR1 is MGHDK and CDR2 SYGVNS. The CDR3 has 12 amino acids. The DNA for the CDR3 is TGTGCCAGCGCCTCGGAGTTTGAAAAACTGTTTTTT. Translated, it gives CASASEFEKLFF.

V gene TRBV2 combines with J gene TRBJ1-6, with D perhaps matching TRBD1 (6 bases). The CDR3 is 14 amino acids. The ends were cut back, 4 bases at V and 8 bases at J, with 12 bases in the middle. CDR1 and CDR2 from the germline V gene are SNHLY and FYNNEI. This CDR3 reads CASSVRSGDSPLHF. CDR3 DNA: TGTGCCAGCAGTGTCCGGTCAGGGGATTCACCCCTCCACTTT.

CDR3 in DNA: TGTGCCAGCAGCTCTACACAGGGCTCTTCCTCTGGAAACACCATATATTTT. Translation: CASSSTQGSSSGNTIYF. The chain couples TRBV7-8 to TRBJ1-3; TRBD1 is a possible D gene (6 bases). The CDR3 totals 17 residues. The germline CDR1 and CDR2 sequences are SGHVS and FQNEAQ. Trimming took off 4 bases at V and 0 bases at J, with 16 bases between the two ends.

This clone was counted a single time. V and J are TRBV15 and TRBJ1-1; D is possibly TRBD1 (5 bases). Germline CDR1 reads LNHNV; CDR2 reads YYDKDF (reference sequence). V lost 4 bases, J lost 0 bases, and 15 bases lay in between. This CDR3 is 16 amino acids long. Here the CDR3 reads CATSKGRAGLNTEAFF. The CDR3 region has the DNA TGTGCCACCAGCAAGGGGCGCGCAGGGCTGAACACTGAAGCTTTCTTT.

The sample holds one count of this clone. The chain joins TRBV2 to TRBJ2-3, with TRBD1 matching 12 bases. J was trimmed by 7 bases and V by 11 bases; bases with no gene match: 13. CDR3 length: 15 residues. Germline-derived CDR1 and CDR2 are SNHLY and FYNNEI. The CDR3 DNA follows: TGTGCCTCGCGAACTGGGACAGGGGGCTCGAATACGCAGTATTTT. Protein product: CASRTGTGGSNTQYF.

The J gene is TRBJ2-7, the V gene TRBV5-4; D uncertain. Trimming took 0 bases from V and 0 from J, leaving 7 bases between them. Germline values: CDR1 SGHNT, CDR2 YYREEE (reference sequence). CDR3 length: 14 residues. CDR3: CASSLDGGSYEQYF. The DNA for the CDR3 is TGTGCCAGCAGCTTGGATGGCGGCTCCTACGAGCAGTACTTC.

V gene TRBV27 combines with J gene TRBJ2-3; maybe TRBD1 (6 bases). This CDR3 region has 15 residues. Germline CDR1 MNHEY, CDR2 SMNVEV (reference sequence). Trimming cost V 8 bases and J 4 bases, with 19 bases left between them. CDR3 amino acids: CASALSGAGADTQYF. For the CDR3, the DNA is TGTGCCAGCGCCCTATCAGGGGCAGGTGCAGATACGCAGTATTTT.

The rearrangement uses TRBV13 and TRBJ2-7, with 8 bases fitting TRBD1. The germline V gene has CDR1 PRHDT and CDR2 FYEKMQ (reference sequence). V lost 5 bases and J lost 3; bases outside the gene matches: 6. The CDR3 runs 14 residues. This CDR3 is CASSPDRGGYEQYF. In DNA form, the CDR3 reads TGTGCCAGCAGCCCAGACAGGGGAGGCTACGAGCAGTACTTC.